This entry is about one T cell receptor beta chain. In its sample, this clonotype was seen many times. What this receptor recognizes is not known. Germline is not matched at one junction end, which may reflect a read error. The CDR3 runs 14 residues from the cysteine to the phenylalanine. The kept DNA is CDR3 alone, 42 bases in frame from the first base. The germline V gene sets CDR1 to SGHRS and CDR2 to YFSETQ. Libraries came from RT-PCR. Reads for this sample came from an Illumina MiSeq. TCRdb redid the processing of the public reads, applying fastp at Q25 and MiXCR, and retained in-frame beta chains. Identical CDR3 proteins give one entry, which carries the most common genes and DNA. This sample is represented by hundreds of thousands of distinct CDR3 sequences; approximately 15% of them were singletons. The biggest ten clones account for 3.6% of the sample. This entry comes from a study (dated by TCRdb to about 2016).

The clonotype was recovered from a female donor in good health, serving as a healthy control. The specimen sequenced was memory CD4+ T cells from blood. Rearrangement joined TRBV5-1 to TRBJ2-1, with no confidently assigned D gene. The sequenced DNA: TGTGCCAGCAGTTTGACGGTCTCCTACAATGAGCAGTTCTTC. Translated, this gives CASSLTVSYNEQFF.